This paragraph reports one T cell receptor (beta chain). Its specificity is unknown. The V gene lost 0 bases and the J gene lost 0 bases, with 6 bases spanning the gap. Looked up from germline, CDR1 is MNHEY and CDR2 is SMNVEV (reference sequence). The CDR3 totals 14 residues. These data are taken from a study of CD8+ T cells in alopecia areata. Background on the study: Treated patients were dosed with oral tofacitinib, taking 5 to 10 mg twice daily. Study results and caveats: Clonality exceeded that of normal scalp in lesional scalp, most notably in alopecia totalis/universalis.

As the sequencing template, cDNA was produced by extracting RNA and reverse transcribing it. Assay used: immunoSEQ multiplex PCR; TCRdb lists only in-frame clones, some missing. Of 180,000 or so clones in the sample, roughly 66% are singletons; the top ten hold approximately 10%. Sampling of alopecia areata patients yielded lesional scalp punch biopsies as well as peripheral blood. The sequences come from CD8+ T cells sorted from blood, collected at week 0. The rearrangement joins TRBV27 to TRBJ2-7; D call uncertain. The TCR originated in a human donor with alopecia areata. The CDR3 bases are TGTGCCAGCAGTTTATCACGCAGCTCCTACGAGCAGTACTTC. Translating gives CASSLSRSSYEQYF.